The present entry profiles one T cell receptor beta chain with its context. The TCR beta CDR3 regions underwent amplification from RNA transcripts. An initial RT-PCR round employing HTBI primers preceded a second-round multiplex PCR. TCRdb itself ran the multiplex PCR reads through MiXCR, one entry per CDR3 protein. Found here are about half a million distinct CDR3 sequences, around an eighth of them singletons; the top ten hold over 7.5%. The CDR3 is 14 amino acids. V was trimmed by 5 bases and J by 4 bases, leaving 15 bases between them. The germline V gene encodes CDR1 MDHEN and CDR2 SYDVKM. The data are from a study of Graves' ophthalmopathy and Graves' hyperthyroidism.

Sequencing was performed on blood. V usage is TRBV28 and J usage is TRBJ2-7; TRBD1 is a possible D gene (5 bases). The receptor's source is a young woman with Graves' ophthalmopathy. The CDR3 DNA follows: TGTGCCAGCAGTGGACGACAGATAGGGTACGAGCAGTACTTC. This sequence encodes CASSGRQIGYEQYF.